The subject of this entry is one TCR beta chain. Its matching antigen is unknown. Data came from immunoSEQ multiplex PCR; TCRdb stores just in-frame clones and leaves some out. In the table there are about 240,000 clones, 80% to 85% of which are singletons. This record comes from a study of Tregs in tolerant kidney transplant recipients. Thawed PBMCs were FACS-sorted into unstimulated CD4+CD25+CD127- regulatory T cells, CD4+CD25- non-regulatory cells, CD4 and CD8 cells. The germline CDR1 and CDR2 sequences are SGHTA and FQGTGA. CDR3 length: 13 amino acids. Between the trimmed V and J ends, which lost 3 bases and 1 base, there was a span of 6 bases. Notes on the study in general: Activated donor B cell expansion appeared to reveal the most relevant donor-specific TCRbeta repertoire. Biological reproducibility was not directly addressed in this study.

The sequence derives from a human donor in good health. This chain uses TRBV7-3 with TRBJ1-1; D is possibly TRBD1 (5 bases). Sequencing used CD4+ T cells from blood. The CDR3 DNA reads as TGTGCCAGCAGCTTGGGACGGAACACTGAAGCTTTCTTT. Translation: CASSLGRNTEAFF.